This T cell receptor (beta chain) was sequenced for a study of cytomegalovirus exposure and HLA in healthy donors. Study results and caveats: Reportedly, cytomegalovirus status was diagnosed with high sensitivity and specificity. While the bulk of TCR sequences proved rare, some public TCRs turned up in many donors.

Germline CDR1 reads KGHSH; CDR2 reads LQKENI. The CDR3 totals 13 residues. V was pared by 4 bases and J by 7 bases, with 13 bases between. 60 Vbeta and 13 Jbeta primers were used in PCR. Authors' processing steps: A later analysis counted around 74 million unique TCR beta chains, some 12 million shared. The repertoire was sequenced with immunoSEQ multiplex PCR; TCRdb's copy has only in-frame clones and lacks some. From that table come the V and J calls and clone size; the DNA was used to work out D and trimming. The repertoire includes some 130,000 clones, about 80% of them detected once, and over 0.9% sits in the top ten. On this clone itself: What it recognizes is unknown.

The receptor was isolated from a human donor in good health. Sequenced: PBMCs. This chain connects TRBV18 to TRBJ1-1; no clear D. In nucleotides, the CDR3 is TGTGCCAGCTCACAAAACCCTAACCTTGAAGCTTTCTTT. Encoded protein: CASSQNPNLEAFF.